This T cell receptor beta chain derives from a study of cytomegalovirus exposure and HLA in healthy donors. Amplification used 60 Vbeta primers and 13 Jbeta primers. Here immunoSEQ multiplex PCR was the method, and the copy in TCRdb shows in-frame clones only, minus some. The sample lists roughly 73,000 clones; 75% to 85% were seen once. The CDR3 has 15 residues. The germline V gene has CDR1 SQVTM and CDR2 ANQGSEA. Trimming removed 8 bases from V and 5 bases from J; junction bases left unmatched: 13. This chain joins TRBV29-1 and TRBJ2-5; 11 positions match TRBD2. The clonotype comes from a man aged 35-49 years in good health and CMV-seronegative. Material: PBMCs. In DNA form, the CDR3 reads TGCAGCCGGGGTGGTAGCGGGGGGGCCGATGAGACCCAGTACTTC. Protein sequence: CSRGGSGGADETQYF.